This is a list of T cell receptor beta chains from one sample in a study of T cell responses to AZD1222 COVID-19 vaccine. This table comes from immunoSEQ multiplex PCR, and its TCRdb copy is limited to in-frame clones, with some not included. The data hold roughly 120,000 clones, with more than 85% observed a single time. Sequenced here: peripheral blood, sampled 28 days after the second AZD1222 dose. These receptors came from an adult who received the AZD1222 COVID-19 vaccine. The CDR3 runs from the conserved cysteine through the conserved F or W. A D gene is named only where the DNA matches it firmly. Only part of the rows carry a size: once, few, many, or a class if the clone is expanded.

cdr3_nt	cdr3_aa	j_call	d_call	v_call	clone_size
TGTGCCACCAAACAGGGTCTAGGAAACACCATATATTTT	CATKQGLGNTIYF	TRBJ1-3	-	TRBV13	-
TGTGCCAGCAGCCCCCGGACAGGGAACACTGAAGCTTTCTTT	CASSPRTGNTEAFF	TRBJ1-1	TRBD1	TRBV3-1/TRBV3-2	-
TGTGCCAGCAGTGACTCGAGCGGGGACACCGGGGAGCTGTTTTTT	CASSDSSGDTGELFF	TRBJ2-2	TRBD2	TRBV6-4	-
TGCGCCAGCAGGACAGGGTCAGATACGCAGTATTTT	CASRTGSDTQYF	TRBJ2-3	TRBD1	TRBV5-1	-
TGTGCCAGCTCACCGACGACGGACTCTTATGGCTACACCTTC	CASSPTTDSYGYTF	TRBJ1-2	-	TRBV18	-
TGTGCCTGGAGTGCGACTAGGATGGTTCAGACCCAGTACTTC	CAWSATRMVQTQYF	TRBJ2-5	-	TRBV30	once
TGTGCCAGCAGCATCGGACAGGGACATCAGCCCCAGCATTTT	CASSIGQGHQPQHF	TRBJ1-5	TRBD1	TRBV3-1/TRBV3-2	-
TGTGCCAGCAGTTCCTACGCTTCGGAGAAACTGTTTTTT	CASSSYASEKLFF	TRBJ1-4	-	TRBV2	-
TGTGCCAGCAGCTCGAAAGGGGACTCCTACGAGCAGTACTTC	CASSSKGDSYEQYF	TRBJ2-7	-	TRBV7-9	-
TGTGCCAGCAGCTCCCTTCCTAGGGTAAACACCGGGGAGCTGTTTTTT	CASSSLPRVNTGELFF	TRBJ2-2	-	TRBV7-3	-
TGTGCCAGCAGCTCGGACAGGGATTTTCACAATGAGCAGTTCTTC	CASSSDRDFHNEQFF	TRBJ2-1	TRBD1	TRBV7-2	-
TGTGCCACCAGCAGAGACAAAGGCGGTGTCTACAATGAGCAGTTCTTC	CATSRDKGGVYNEQFF	TRBJ2-1	-	TRBV15	-
TGTGCCAGCAGCCAAGGGACTAGCGGGGGGCAAGGCAATGAGCAGTTCTTC	CASSQGTSGGQGNEQFF	TRBJ2-1	TRBD2	TRBV5-4	once
TGTGCCACCAGCAGAGGATCGGGGGGCAGGCAGTTCTTC	CATSRGSGGRQFF	TRBJ2-1	-	TRBV15	-
TGTGCCAGCAGTGACCCTATCCTAGGGCGCGAGCAGTACTTC	CASSDPILGREQYF	TRBJ2-7	-	TRBV13	-
TGTGCCAGCAGAACCAGCTCTGGGGCCAACGTCCTGACTTTC	CASRTSSGANVLTF	TRBJ2-6	-	TRBV2	-
TGTGCCAGCAGCTTAGGGGCAGCCTCGGGCTATGGCTACACCTTC	CASSLGAASGYGYTF	TRBJ1-2	-	TRBV7-9	-
TGTGCCAGCAGCCGCACAGGGAACTATGGCTACACCTTC	CASSRTGNYGYTF	TRBJ1-2	-	TRBV12-3/TRBV12-4	once
TGCGCCAGCAGCTTCGGGGACAGGACTCAAGAGACCCAGTACTTC	CASSFGDRTQETQYF	TRBJ2-5	TRBD1	TRBV5-1	-
TGTGCCAGCAGCGGACCAGCGGGGGGGCTATACAATGAGCAGTTCTTC	CASSGPAGGLYNEQFF	TRBJ2-1	TRBD2	TRBV9	once
TGTGCCAGTAGTATAGAGGGACAGGCGTATCAGCCCCAGCATTTT	CASSIEGQAYQPQHF	TRBJ1-5	TRBD1	TRBV19	-
TGTGCCAGCAGCTTAAGGCAGGGCACAGATACGCAGTATTTT	CASSLRQGTDTQYF	TRBJ2-3	-	TRBV7-3	-
TGTGCCACCTCAAAGGGGGTTCACTATGGCTACACCTTC	CATSKGVHYGYTF	TRBJ1-2	-	TRBV24-1	-
TGTGCCTGGAGTTCCCCGGGTTTTGATAATTCACCCCTCCACTTT	CAWSSPGFDNSPLHF	TRBJ1-6	-	TRBV30	few
TGCAGCGTTGTTCATCCGGGGGTGAACACTGAAGCTTTCTTT	CSVVHPGVNTEAFF	TRBJ1-1	-	TRBV29-1	-
TGTGCCAGCAGCGCCGATAGTGGACAGCGGGGAGGGGAGCAGTACTTC	CASSADSGQRGGEQYF	TRBJ2-7	-	TRBV7-9	-
TGCGCCAGCAGCTTTGACAGCTACTACGAGCAGTACTTC	CASSFDSYYEQYF	TRBJ2-7	-	TRBV5-1	-
TGTGCCAGCAGCTTAGATCACAGAACCTACGAGCAGTACTTC	CASSLDHRTYEQYF	TRBJ2-7	-	TRBV7-6	-
TGTGCCAGTAGTATAAGGCCCGACATGACTGGAAACACCATATATTTT	CASSIRPDMTGNTIYF	TRBJ1-3	-	TRBV19	-
TGTGCCATCAGTAAGGGACAGGTGAACACTGAAGCTTTCTTT	CAISKGQVNTEAFF	TRBJ1-1	TRBD1	TRBV10-3	-
TGTGCCAGCAGCGCTCGGGCCAGTTTTAACTATGGCTACACCTTC	CASSARASFNYGYTF	TRBJ1-2	-	TRBV21-1	-
TGTGCCTGGACCCCGGGACAGCCAAATTCACCCCTCCACTTT	CAWTPGQPNSPLHF	TRBJ1-6	TRBD1	TRBV30	-
TGTGCCAGCAGTTTTTACCTACAGGGTTCCTATAATTCACCCCTCCACTTT	CASSFYLQGSYNSPLHF	TRBJ1-6	-	TRBV28	-
TGTGCCAGCAGCCACGCCGGGGCCAGGCAGGACTATGGCTACACCTTC	CASSHAGARQDYGYTF	TRBJ1-2	-	TRBV3-1/TRBV3-2	-
TGTGCCAGCAGCTTAGATGGGAACTTCTACACTGAAGCTTTCTTT	CASSLDGNFYTEAFF	TRBJ1-1	-	TRBV7-2	once
TGTGCCAGCAGCGCTGAACACGAGCAGTACTTC	CASSAEHEQYF	TRBJ2-7	-	TRBV7-6	few
TGCGCCAGCAGCCAAGAACGGACCGGACTGGGGGAGCAGTACTTC	CASSQERTGLGEQYF	TRBJ2-7	-	TRBV4-1	-
TGTGCCAGCAGCACCGACAGGTTGGGGTACGAGCAGTACTTC	CASSTDRLGYEQYF	TRBJ2-7	-	TRBV6-5	-
TGTGCCAGCTCACCAGATAGCAGTGGTGGCTACACCTTC	CASSPDSSGGYTF	TRBJ1-2	-	TRBV18	-
TGTGCCAGCAGTGAAGTCGGGACTGGGGGAGAGACCCAGTACTTC	CASSEVGTGGETQYF	TRBJ2-5	-	TRBV6-1	-
TGTGCCAGCAGATACAGACAGGGGGCGGCTGAAAAACTGTTTTTT	CASRYRQGAAEKLFF	TRBJ1-4	TRBD1	TRBV27	few
TGTGCCAGCAGCCTGGGGCTGCTCTCTGGAAACACCATATATTTT	CASSLGLLSGNTIYF	TRBJ1-3	-	TRBV7-9	-
TGTGCCAGCAGCGTAGCGGGACAGGAGGGTCAGCCCCAGCATTTT	CASSVAGQEGQPQHF	TRBJ1-5	TRBD1	TRBV9	-
TGCGCCAGCAGCAAGGGACAGGACGTAACTGAAGCTTTCTTT	CASSKGQDVTEAFF	TRBJ1-1	TRBD1	TRBV4-3	-